This TCR beta chain stems from a study of glioma-infiltrating T cells after dendritic cell vaccination. Turning to this clone: Antigen: not known.

Input was roughly 2.2 ug genomic DNA, or all available if less. Clones were sequenced by immunoSEQ multiplex PCR, and TCRdb holds only the in-frame ones, with some missing. The sample carries some 90,000 clones, approximately 80% recorded once. Stated time point: after dendritic cell vaccination, including at tumor progression/relapse. Selection required adequate fresh-frozen tumor tissue plus more than two years' survival data. PBMC were collected before vaccination, two weeks after the third vaccination, and at progression. V lost 7 bases and J 2 bases, leaving 15 bases between the germline ends. The CDR3 contains 15 residues. Germline CDR1 reads MNHNY; CDR2 reads SVGAGI (reference sequence). Broader study findings: TCR clonality showed no direct relationship with survival.

The sequencing here drew on blood, taken after dendritic cell vaccination. This sequence originates from a human donor with glioblastoma. This rearrangement joins TRBV6-6 to TRBJ2-1, with TRBD2 as a possible D gene (5 bases). The CDR3 region is CASTKRESTYNEQFF. The CDR3 nucleotides read TGTGCCAGCACCAAAAGGGAGAGCACCTACAATGAGCAGTTCTTC.